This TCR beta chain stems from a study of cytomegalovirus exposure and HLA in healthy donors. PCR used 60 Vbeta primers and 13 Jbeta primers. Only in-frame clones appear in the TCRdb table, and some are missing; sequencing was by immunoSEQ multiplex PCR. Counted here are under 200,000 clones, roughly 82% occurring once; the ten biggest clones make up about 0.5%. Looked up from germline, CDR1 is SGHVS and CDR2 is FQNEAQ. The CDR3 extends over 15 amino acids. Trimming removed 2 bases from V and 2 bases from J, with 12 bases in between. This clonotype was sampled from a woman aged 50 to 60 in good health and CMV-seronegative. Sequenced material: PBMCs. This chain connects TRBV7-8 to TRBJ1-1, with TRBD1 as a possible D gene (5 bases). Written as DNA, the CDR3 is TGTGCCAGCAGCTTACTCAGGGTTTCTAACACTGAAGCTTTCTTT. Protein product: CASSLLRVSNTEAFF.